This T cell receptor (beta chain) was profiled in a study of T cell repertoires in cytomegalovirus infection. Regarding the study as a whole: Accumulated public TCR beta family frequency recognized individuals carrying CMV together with the relevant HLA. The ex vivo response showed dominance by HLA-C-restricted CMV-specific TCR beta clonotypes.

Losses at the gene ends were 0 bases for V and 3 bases for J; bases not matched to a gene: 2. Germline values: CDR1 MNHEY, CDR2 SVGEGT. CDR3 length equals 15 residues. A single record per CDR3 protein comes from TCRdb applying MiXCR to the reads. The data hold around 900,000 distinct CDR3 sequences, with 30% to 40% observed a single time. Remarks on this clonotype: What it recognizes is unknown.

The source of this sequence is a human donor in good health (CMV status not recorded). Some clones in this sample may be carry-over from other donors' samples. The sequencing here drew on cultured CD8+ T cells from PBMCs, taken from culture after CMV antigen stimulation. The chain couples TRBV6-2 or TRBV6-3 to TRBJ2-7; 10 nucleotides agree with TRBD2. The CDR3 region is CASSYSRTSGYEQYF. CDR3 sequence (DNA): TGTGCCAGCAGTTACTCCAGGACTAGCGGCTACGAGCAGTACTTC.